The 25 T cell receptor beta chains listed next were all sequenced from one sample in a study of blood T cell repertoires in COVID-19. The assay was immunoSEQ multiplex PCR, and TCRdb's table has in-frame clones only and misses some. In the table there are under 150,000 clones, approximately 84% of which are singletons. Material: peripheral blood. All receptors derive from a human donor in a cohort sampled during active COVID-19.

J is TRBJ2-3 and V is TRBV9; 15 positions agree with TRBD2. After removal of 2 bases from V and 5 bases from J, the junction contained 6 bases not matched to a gene. Germline assignment: CDR1 SGDLS and CDR2 YYNGEE. The CDR3 consists of 17 residues. CDR3 amino acids: CASSVGLAGGGGDTQYF. CDR3 in DNA: TGTGCCAGCAGCGTGGGACTAGCGGGGGGTGGTGGAGATACGCAGTATTTT. The full variable domain, rest sourced from reference TRBV9 and TRBJ2-3, is DSGVTQTPKHLITATGQRVTLRCSPRSGDLSVYWYQQSLDQGLQFLIQYYNGEERAKGNILERFSAQQFPDLHSELNLSSLELGDSALYFCASSVGLAGGGGDTQYFGPGTRLTVL.

The chain couples TRBV7-2 to TRBJ2-7; 16 bases fit TRBD2. The CDR3 extends over 18 amino acids. Germline V lookup: CDR1 SGHTA, CDR2 FQGNSA. V shed 7 bases, J shed 4 bases, and the junction held 13 bases outside the gene matches. CDR3 amino acids: CASKESGLAGGPGYEQYF. The CDR3, as DNA: TGTGCCAGCAAAGAATCGGGACTAGCGGGGGGGCCCGGGTACGAGCAGTACTTC.

The table lists this clone with a count of one. This sequence joins TRBV4-1 and TRBJ2-7; 9 nucleotides match TRBD2. The CDR3 has 16 amino acids. J gave up 0 bases and V 1 base, and 4 bases lay outside the gene matches. Per germline, CDR1 MGHRA and CDR2 YSYEKL. CDR3 in amino acids: CASSQGGSGSSYEQYF. CDR3 bases: TGCGCCAGCAGCCAAGGGGGTAGCGGGAGCTCCTACGAGCAGTACTTC.

The chain joins TRBV2 to TRBJ2-2; possibly TRBD1 for D (5 bases). The germline V gene encodes CDR1 SNHLY and CDR2 FYNNEI. The germline V and J ends were trimmed by 4 bases and 5 bases, with 14 bases remaining between them. The CDR3 contains 15 residues. The CDR3 nucleotides read TGTGCCAGCAGTGTTGGGGCGGTGGGGACCGGGGAGCTGTTTTTT. It specifies CASSVGAVGTGELFF. Drawing the rest from reference TRBV2 and TRBJ2-2, the complete variable domain is EPEVTQTPSHQVTQMGQEVILRCVPISNHLYFYWYRQILGQKVEFLVSFYNNEISEKSEIFDDQFSVERPDGSNFTLKIRSTKLEDSAMYFCASSVGAVGTGELFFGEGSRLTVL.

The gene calls are TRBV3-1 (or the pseudogene TRBV3-2) and TRBJ2-5; tentatively, D is TRBD1 (5 bases). Trimming took off 1 base at V and 7 bases at J, with 10 bases between the two ends. Germline V gene sequence: CDR1 LGHDT, CDR2 YNNKEL (reference sequence). The CDR3 loop spans 13 amino acids. The CDR3 DNA follows: TGTGCCAGCAGCCAAGTGCCTAGGGGGACCCAGTACTTC. As protein: CASSQVPRGTQYF.

The chain uses TRBV2 and TRBJ1-3; D is unclear. Germline CDR1 is SNHLY and CDR2 is FYNNEI. The CDR3 length is 15 residues. V dropped 3 bases and J dropped 0 bases, with 9 bases sitting between them. CDR3 amino acids: CASSEGLNSGNTIYF. The CDR3 DNA reads as TGTGCCAGCAGTGAGGGCCTAAACTCTGGAAACACCATATATTTT.

The J gene is TRBJ1-3, the V gene TRBV5-4; TRBD1 matches 7 bases. The germline V gene encodes CDR1 SGHNT and CDR2 YYREEE (reference sequence). The CDR3 covers 19 residues. Trimming took 4 bases from V and 2 from J; bases not matched to a gene: 18. CDR3 nucleotide sequence: TGTGCCAGCAGCCCCTATTCGGCAGGGGGACTTGGGGCTGGAAACACCATATATTTT. Its translation is CASSPYSAGGLGAGNTIYF.

About this clone itself: This CDR3 is missing its conserved last phenylalanine or tryptophan, likely due to a read error. Because the CDR3's place on the DNA is in doubt, the DNA is left out and the CDR3 is given as listed by TCRdb. The chain uses TRBV5-6 and TRBJ1-1; the DNA was not used to check the table's D call, TRBD1. Germline CDR1 reads SGHDT; CDR2 reads YYEEEE. The length of the CDR3 is 14 amino acids, counting both ends. CDR3 sequence: CASSNRDRGPIRVL.

This chain joins TRBV9 and TRBJ2-1; 12 nucleotides align to TRBD2. The CDR3 length is 17 residues. Germline lookup yields CDR1 SGDLS and CDR2 YYNGEE. Trimming cost V 0 bases and J 7 bases; bases outside gene matches: 8. The CDR3 DNA follows: TGTGCCAGCAGCGTAGAGGCTAGCGGGGGGGTTTGGAATGAGCAGTTCTTC. It codes for CASSVEASGGVWNEQFF.

This sequence joins TRBV7-6 and TRBJ2-1; D is perhaps TRBD2 (7 bases). The V and J ends lost 4 bases and 5 bases respectively, with 21 bases between them. The V gene's germline CDR1 is SGHVS and CDR2 FNYEAQ. The CDR3 is 17 residues long. CDR3 sequence reads: CASSSLLRGAVHNEQFF. The CDR3 coding sequence is TGTGCCAGCAGCTCTCTTCTCCGGGGGGCGGTCCACAATGAGCAGTTCTTC.

The rearrangement links TRBV27 to TRBJ1-2; TRBD1 matches at 8 bases. Germline CDR1 and CDR2: MNHEY and SMNVEV (reference sequence). Germline trimming cut 5 bases from V and 8 bases from J; bases unmatched to any gene: 13. The CDR3 runs 15 residues. The DNA of the CDR3 is TGTGCCAGCAGTCCGACTGACAGGGGACCCCGGGGCTACACCTTC. This encodes CASSPTDRGPRGYTF.

The table lists this clone with a few counts. V and J are TRBV5-1 and TRBJ1-2, with 9 bases lining up with TRBD1. The CDR3 covers 17 residues. The V gene's germline CDR1 is SGHRS and CDR2 YFSETQ. V was clipped by 4 bases and J by 4 bases; unmatched bases: 14. The CDR3 loop is CASSTTLGQGSLYGYTF. Here the CDR3 DNA reads TGCGCCAGCAGCACTACTCTGGGACAGGGCTCCCTCTATGGCTACACCTTC.

The chain employs TRBV18 and TRBJ1-6, with TRBD1 matching 7 bases. Trimming cost V 4 bases and J 8 bases; bases outside gene matches: 8. Per germline, CDR1 KGHSH and CDR2 LQKENI. The CDR3 length is 15 residues. The CDR3 DNA reads as TGTGCCAGCTCACGGGTGGACAGGCTGTATTCACCCCTCCACTTT. Amino acid sequence: CASSRVDRLYSPLHF.

The chain is built from TRBV28 and TRBJ2-7, with TRBD1 identical over 7 bases. CDR1 is MDHEN, CDR2 SYDVKM, per germline. The CDR3 consists of 13 residues. The J segment lost 9 bases and the V segment lost 4 bases, leaving 9 bases of the junction unmatched. This CDR3 is CASSSTDRAGQYF. The CDR3 DNA follows: TGTGCCAGCAGTTCCACCGACAGGGCCGGGCAGTACTTC. Full variable domain (remainder filled in from reference TRBV28 and TRBJ2-7): DVKVTQSSRYLVKRTGEKVFLECVQDMDHENMFWYRQDPGLGLRLIYFSYDVKMKEKGDIPEGYSVSREKKERFSLILESASTNQTSMYLCASSSTDRAGQYFGPGTRLTVT.

The chain is built from TRBV14 and TRBJ2-1; TRBD1 matches 9 bases. V shed 3 bases, J shed 4 bases, and the junction held 10 bases outside the gene matches. CDR1 is SGHDN and CDR2 is FVKESK in the germline V gene. The CDR3 covers 17 residues. In DNA form, the CDR3 reads TGTGCCAGCAGCCAGAGGACAGGGGAGTCCCTATACAATGAGCAGTTCTTC. As protein: CASSQRTGESLYNEQFF.

The rearrangement links TRBV5-1 to TRBJ1-1, with 7 positions matching TRBD1. There are 14 residues in the CDR3. CDR1 and CDR2 from the germline V gene are SGHRS and YFSETQ. Trimming took 7 bases from V and 7 from J; bases not matched to a gene: 13. The chain's CDR3 is CASALKGQPYEAFF. The CDR3 coding sequence is TGCGCCAGCGCACTGAAGGGACAGCCCTATGAAGCTTTCTTT.

The chain carries TRBV5-1 and TRBJ2-1; TRBD1 agrees at 8 bases. The length of the CDR3 is 16 residues. From germline, CDR1 is SGHRS and CDR2 YFSETQ. The V and J ends lost 0 bases and 2 bases, in that order; junction bases with no gene match: 4. Written as DNA, the CDR3 is TGCGCCAGCAGCTTGGCGACAGGGGCGGCCTACAATGAGCAGTTCTTC. It codes for CASSLATGAAYNEQFF.

This sequence joins TRBV12-5 and TRBJ2-7; 8 positions match TRBD1. Per germline, CDR1 LGHNT and CDR2 FRNRAP. V dropped 1 base and J dropped 0; count of bases not matched to a gene: 2. CDR3 length: 15 residues. CDR3 nucleotides: TGTGCTAGTGGTTTGGGACAGGGGAGCTCCTACGAGCAGTACTTC. Its protein product is CASGLGQGSSYEQYF.

The CDR3 sequence is CASSQAFLPGQGVVEQFF. DNA for the CDR3: TGTGCCAGCAGCCAAGCCTTCCTACCGGGACAGGGGGTAGTTGAGCAGTTCTTC. The chain employs TRBV3-1 (or the pseudogene TRBV3-2) and TRBJ2-1, with 11 positions matching TRBD1. Germline CDR1 is LGHDT and CDR2 is YNNKEL (reference sequence). The J segment lost 9 bases and the V segment lost 1 base, leaving 14 bases of the junction unmatched. CDR3 length equals 18 residues.

Here the CDR3 DNA reads TGTGCCAGCAGTTTTAGCGGGGCCAACGTCCTGACTTTC. Protein product: CASSFSGANVLTF. The J gene is TRBJ2-6, the V gene TRBV28, with no clear D. Between the trimmed V and J ends, which lost 3 bases and 4 bases, there was a span of 4 bases. Germline-derived CDR1 and CDR2 are MDHEN and SYDVKM. This CDR3 has 13 residues. The variable domain in full, completed from reference TRBV28 and TRBJ2-6, reads DVKVTQSSRYLVKRTGEKVFLECVQDMDHENMFWYRQDPGLGLRLIYFSYDVKMKEKGDIPEGYSVSREKKERFSLILESASTNQTSMYLCASSFSGANVLTFGAGSRLTVL.

This clone was found a few times. The chain links TRBV6-2 or TRBV6-3 to TRBJ1-1, with 7 bases that match TRBD1. The CDR3 is 16 residues long. In germline, CDR1 is MNHEY, CDR2 SVGEGT. V lost 2 bases, J lost 2 bases, and 8 bases stayed unmatched. Here the CDR3 DNA reads TGTGCCAGCAGTTACAAATCGGGACAGCCAAACACTGAAGCTTTCTTT. Translating it yields CASSYKSGQPNTEAFF.

This chain connects TRBV6-1 to TRBJ1-3; no clear D. The CDR3 is 13 residues long. V was shortened by 1 base and J by 5 bases, with 6 bases between the two germline ends. Per the germline V gene, CDR1 is MNHNS and CDR2 is SASEGT. CDR3 amino acids: CASSEGSRNTIYF. The CDR3 DNA sequence: TGTGCCAGCAGTGAAGGGTCTAGAAACACCATATATTTT.

V is TRBV3-1 (or the pseudogene TRBV3-2) and J is TRBJ2-5, with a weak D call TRBD2 (5 bases). This CDR3 has 17 residues. The V end was cut by 0 bases, the J end by 5 bases, with 19 bases between. CDR1 is LGHDT, CDR2 YNNKEL, per germline (reference sequence). CDR3 protein: CASSQEGLGRRGETQYF. CDR3 DNA: TGTGCCAGCAGCCAAGAAGGCCTTGGCAGGAGAGGGGAGACCCAGTACTTC.

The count of this clone is one. V is TRBV25-1 and J is TRBJ2-7; maybe TRBD2 (5 bases). The CDR3 loop spans 16 amino acids. Trimming took 4 bases from V and 0 from J, leaving 16 bases between them. Germline V CDR1 and CDR2: MGHDK, SYGVNS. The CDR3 coding sequence is TGTGCCAGCAGTGTCGCTCGAGGACTCTACTCCTACGAGCAGTACTTC. Protein: CASSVARGLYSYEQYF.

The chain carries TRBV11-2 and TRBJ1-6; D not resolved. The CDR3 is 15 residues long. V lost 0 bases and J lost 10, with 13 bases in between. Per germline, CDR1 SGHAT and CDR2 FQNNGV. In DNA form, the CDR3 reads TGTGCCAGCAGCTTAGATGAAACAGAAACCTCACCCCTCCACTTT. Amino acid sequence: CASSLDETETSPLHF.